These T cell receptor beta chains were read from a single sample in a study of T-cell memory formation after mild COVID-19. TCRdb fed the 5' RACE reads into MiXCR, producing one record per CDR3 protein. The sample lists fewer than 150,000 distinct CDR3 sequences, 11% to 15% occurring once. Sequenced input: PBMCs or a T cell subset sorted from them (not recorded which). These TCRs come from an adult woman who had mild COVID-19 (a few samples of this study predate the infection). Cell type and time point are not known. Each CDR3 is given without its conserved first and last residue. Fields, in order: J gene, D gene, V gene, clone size, CDR3 protein. D genes are given only for firm matches. Size values are once, few and many counts, or a class for expanded clones, and some rows have none.

J: TRBJ1-2; D: TRBD1; V: TRBV2; size: few; CDR3: ASEGQGGEHGYT
J: TRBJ2-7; D: TRBD1; V: TRBV5-1; size: few; CDR3: ASSLDRGKYEQY
J: TRBJ1-1; D: -; V: TRBV6-5; size: -; CDR3: ASSYGVMNTEAF
J: TRBJ2-7; D: TRBD2; V: TRBV5-4; size: few; CDR3: ASMGAGGTYEQY
J: TRBJ1-5; D: -; V: TRBV15; size: -; CDR3: ATSRDKATEQTQH
J: TRBJ1-1; D: -; V: TRBV7-2; size: -; CDR3: ASSRTANTEAF
J: TRBJ2-5; D: -; V: TRBV12-3/TRBV12-4; size: -; CDR3: ASSLFGEAETQY
J: TRBJ2-7; D: -; V: TRBV7-2; size: many; CDR3: ASSLTVGGAYEQY
J: TRBJ1-5; D: -; V: TRBV9; size: -; CDR3: ASSVGGYSNQPQH
J: TRBJ2-1; D: TRBD2; V: TRBV7-6; size: -; CDR3: ASSLVPLGTSGSSYNEQF
J: TRBJ2-7; D: TRBD1; V: TRBV29-1; size: -; CDR3: SARTGDSYEQY
J: TRBJ2-7; D: TRBD1; V: TRBV7-9; size: -; CDR3: ASSPRPGQGSYEQY
J: TRBJ2-7; D: TRBD1; V: TRBV7-8; size: few; CDR3: ASSLRSGGYEQY
J: TRBJ2-1; D: -; V: TRBV29-1; size: -; CDR3: SVEVGGNEQF
J: TRBJ2-5; D: -; V: TRBV12-3/TRBV12-4; size: few; CDR3: ASSLGTIPETQY
J: TRBJ1-1; D: -; V: TRBV19; size: few; CDR3: ASSIVTGGRTEAF
J: TRBJ1-1; D: -; V: TRBV7-2; size: -; CDR3: ASSLDGNTRTEAF
J: TRBJ1-6; D: -; V: TRBV11-2; size: many; CDR3: ASSLGGIGSYNSPLH
J: TRBJ1-2; D: -; V: TRBV3-1; size: -; CDR3: ASSQYRVDYGYT